This entry concerns a single T cell receptor beta chain. Antigen: not known. The data were taken from a study of post-analysis software for immune sequencing data. CDR3 length: 15 residues. CDR1 and CDR2 (germline): SGDLS, YYNGEE. With 4 bases removed from V and 8 bases from J, the gap between germline ends came to 19 bases. Unique molecular identifiers were carried by the TCR beta cDNA libraries. Each CDR3 protein is one row after TCRdb ran MiXCR on the PCR reads. The data hold about 540,000 distinct CDR3 sequences, with around a third observed a single time. Study results and caveats: Controls had lower frequencies than patients of about 5 TRBV segments, which included TRBV5-6, TRBV5-1 and TRBV20-1. A significant reduction in normalized Chao1 diversity was observed in multiple sclerosis patients versus controls.

Material for sequencing was blood. The rearrangement links TRBV9 to TRBJ2-1; D is possibly TRBD2 (6 bases). This receptor was identified in a girl aged 2-17 years with multiple sclerosis. CDR3 in amino acids: CASSLRLVGNDEQFF. The CDR3 coding sequence is TGTGCCAGCAGCCTCAGACTAGTAGGTAACGATGAGCAGTTCTTC.